This entry lists 18 T cell receptor beta chains sequenced from one sample in a study of response to subunit inactivated influenza vaccine. TCRdb reprocessed the RT-PCR reads via MiXCR and lists one record per CDR3 protein. The repertoire has 700,000 to 800,000 distinct CDR3 sequences, roughly 20% of them found once; the top ten carry roughly 11%. The sequencing used PBMCs from blood, collected around 5 days after vaccination. Receptor source: a man aged 50 to 60 who received an inactivated influenza vaccine.

The J gene is TRBJ2-1, the V gene TRBV27; TRBD2 aligns across 7 bases. After removal of 3 bases from V and 7 bases from J, the junction contained 9 bases not matched to a gene. Germline loops: CDR1 MNHEY, CDR2 SMNVEV (reference sequence). CDR3 length: 15 amino acids. Here the CDR3 DNA reads TGTGCCAGCAGTTTTAATCGCGGGAGTTCAAATGAGCAGTTCTTC. It encodes CASSFNRGSSNEQFF.

For the CDR3, the DNA is TGCAGCGGTGGACAGGACCTCTATGGCTACACCTTC. Translated: CSGGQDLYGYTF. The chain combines TRBV29-1 with TRBJ1-2, with 7 positions matching TRBD1. The V gene end was trimmed by 7 bases and the J gene end by 4 bases; junction bases not matched to a gene: 6. The CDR3 has 12 amino acids. CDR1 is SQVTM, CDR2 ANQGSEA, per germline.

This sequence joins TRBV7-9 and TRBJ1-1, with D uncertain. The germline V gene has CDR1 SEHNR and CDR2 FQNEAQ (reference sequence). The CDR3 is 13 amino acids. The V end lost 2 bases, the J end lost 3 bases, and 7 bases lay between the germline ends. CDR3 bases: TGTGCCAGCAGCTTAAGTGTACACACTGAAGCTTTCTTT. It specifies CASSLSVHTEAFF.

This clonotype was counted a few times. The chain joins TRBV20-1 to TRBJ2-3; perhaps TRBD1 as D (6 bases). The V gene lost 7 bases and the J gene lost 3 bases, with 14 bases spanning the gap. This CDR3 spans 13 amino acids. CDR1 and CDR2 from the germline V gene are DFQATT and SNEGSKA (reference sequence). CDR3 region: CSGRPGVTDTQYF. The CDR3 DNA is TGCAGTGGCAGACCAGGGGTAACAGATACGCAGTATTTT.

V is TRBV20-1 and J is TRBJ2-7, with D maybe TRBD1 (6 bases). The V end lost 5 bases, the J end lost 5 bases, and 13 bases lay between the germline ends. The CDR3 length is 12 residues. CDR1 is DFQATT and CDR2 is SNEGSKA in the germline V gene (reference sequence). CDR3 region: CSASQGIHEQYF. CDR3 bases: TGCAGTGCTTCACAGGGAATCCACGAGCAGTACTTC.

The rearrangement joins TRBV29-1 to TRBJ1-5; TRBD1 is a possible D gene (5 bases). V dropped 6 bases and J dropped 3 bases, with 9 bases sitting between them. The CDR3 contains 12 residues. Germline CDR1 reads SQVTM; CDR2 reads ANQGSEA. CDR3 loop: CSVGQFNQPQHF. Here the CDR3 DNA reads TGCAGCGTAGGACAATTCAATCAGCCCCAGCATTTT.

In this sample, this clonotype turned up many times. The rearrangement joins TRBV7-9 to TRBJ2-3; D gene ambiguous. CDR1 SEHNR and CDR2 FQNEAQ come from the germline V gene (reference sequence). Deletions cut 2 bases from V and 4 bases from J, with 4 bases between. The CDR3 loop spans 12 amino acids. This CDR3 reads CASSLQADTQYF. DNA for the CDR3: TGTGCCAGCAGCTTACAAGCAGATACGCAGTATTTT.

This clonotype was found many times. The rearrangement joins TRBV4-1 to TRBJ2-7; TRBD2 matches 8 bases. CDR3 length equals 18 residues. Unmatched junction bases numbered 18, after V lost 6 bases and J lost 2 bases. Germline V lookup: CDR1 MGHRA, CDR2 YSYEKL. This CDR3 is CASRPALAGLVLPYEQYF. The DNA of the CDR3 is TGCGCCAGCAGGCCGGCCTTAGCGGGACTAGTACTCCCCTACGAGCAGTACTTC.

This clonotype was seen a handful of times. CDR3 region: CSATAGGLYQETQYF. CDR3 DNA: TGCAGTGCTACGGCGGGGGGGCTGTACCAAGAGACCCAGTACTTC. The chain has TRBV20-1 and TRBJ2-5; 9 bases align to TRBD2. The CDR3 loop spans 15 amino acids. Per the germline V gene, CDR1 is DFQATT and CDR2 is SNEGSKA (reference sequence). Trimming cost V 4 bases and J 0 bases; bases outside gene matches: 6.

The chain is built from TRBV12-3 or TRBV12-4 and TRBJ2-7; tentative D call: TRBD1 (5 bases). The CDR3 length is 14 residues. With 3 bases removed from V and 1 base from J, the gap between germline ends came to 10 bases. The CDR3 nucleotides are TGTGCCAGCAGTTTTTATCAGGGTTCCTACGAGCAGTACTTC. Translated, it gives CASSFYQGSYEQYF.

This clonotype has more than one count but fewer than ten. This chain links TRBV7-9 with TRBJ2-2; no firm D call. CDR3 length: 16 amino acids. Germline V lookup: CDR1 SEHNR, CDR2 FQNEAQ (reference sequence). V was shortened by 5 bases and J by 0 bases, with 13 bases between the two germline ends. The CDR3 reads CASSPSSATNTGELFF. As DNA, the CDR3 is TGTGCCAGCAGCCCTTCATCAGCGACGAACACCGGGGAGCTGTTTTTT.

V is TRBV2 and J is TRBJ2-3, with a weak D call TRBD1 (5 bases). Germline CDR1 reads SNHLY; CDR2 reads FYNNEI. Trimming pared 10 bases from V and 9 bases from J, leaving 20 bases between. The CDR3 extends over 13 amino acids. The DNA of the CDR3 is TGTGCCAACCAGGACAACAGGTTCGGGACGCAGTATTTT. This codes for CANQDNRFGTQYF.

The count of this clonotype is one. The V call is TRBV27, the J call TRBJ2-3; 10 bases align to TRBD2. The germline V gene encodes CDR1 MNHEY and CDR2 SMNVEV (reference sequence). V shed 5 bases and J 2 bases; nucleotides not matched to a gene: 7. The CDR3 consists of 16 residues. The CDR3 reads CASSALAGVVTDTQYF. As DNA, the CDR3 is TGTGCCAGCAGTGCCCTAGCGGGGGTGGTCACAGATACGCAGTATTTT.

This clonotype was seen more than once but under ten times. This chain links TRBV5-1 with TRBJ2-5, with 7 bases that match TRBD2. The CDR3 is made up of 15 amino acids. V shed 4 bases, J shed 2 bases, and the junction held 8 bases outside the gene matches. In germline, CDR1 is SGHRS, CDR2 YFSETQ. The CDR3 bases are TGCGCCAGCAGCCCCGGGACTAATGCACAAGAGACCCAGTACTTC. This encodes CASSPGTNAQETQYF.

This clonotype came up a few times. The V call is TRBV4-2, the J call TRBJ1-3; 8 bases align to TRBD1. J gave up 7 bases and V 1 base, and 3 bases lay outside the gene matches. Germline loops: CDR1 LGHNA, CDR2 YNFKEQ. This CDR3 has 14 residues. CDR3 sequence reads: CASSQGQGANTIYF. The CDR3 DNA reads TGTGCCAGCAGCCAAGGGCAGGGGGCGAACACCATATATTTT.

This clonotype has more than one count but fewer than ten. The gene calls are TRBV20-1 and TRBJ2-5, with 12 bases identical to TRBD2. With 0 bases clipped from V and 2 bases from J, the junction kept 7 bases outside the gene matches. Germline CDR1 is DFQATT and CDR2 is SNEGSKA (reference sequence). This CDR3 contains 17 residues. For the CDR3, the DNA is TGCAGTGCTAGAGAGGCCCCTAGCGGGGGGGTACAAGAGACCCAGTACTTC. As protein: CSAREAPSGGVQETQYF.

This clonotype was found a few times. The J gene is TRBJ2-2, the V gene TRBV7-9, with D uncertain. This CDR3 is 14 amino acids long. V shed 5 bases and J shed 5 bases, with 12 bases lying between them. CDR1 SEHNR and CDR2 FQNEAQ come from the germline V gene (reference sequence). The CDR3 bases are TGTGCCAGCAGCCCCCAATCGTTTACCGGGGAGCTGTTTTTT. It codes for CASSPQSFTGELFF.

This clonotype was counted a few times. V usage is TRBV5-5 and J usage is TRBJ2-7; tentatively, D is TRBD1 (5 bases). The V gene lost 1 base and the J gene lost 1 base, with 12 bases spanning the gap. This CDR3 region has 15 residues. Germline V lookup: CDR1 SGHKS, CDR2 YYEKEE (reference sequence). The CDR3 DNA reads as TGTGCCAGCAGCTTGTACGATAGGGGATCCTACGAGCAGTACTTC. It encodes CASSLYDRGSYEQYF.